This section outlines one T cell receptor (beta chain) sequence together with its context. The antigen it recognizes is unknown. Within one base of it there is no much larger clone, and no base qualities were kept. The data were obtained in a study of T-cell memory formation after mild COVID-19 (dated by TCRdb to 2020 to 2023). About the full investigation: TCR sequence clusters from the two donors were largely donor specific. In a couple of donors, T-cell clones that expanded and contracted after mild COVID-19 were tracked by sequencing TCRalpha and TCRbeta repertoires over time. Two young, previously healthy adult volunteers, one female and one male, were included in the cohort.

Ficoll-Paque density gradient centrifugation was the method used to isolate PBMCs. The investigation overall reported the following: Only a couple of mild cases were covered in the study, and larger cohorts including severe cases with pre-infection samples were considered necessary. The detection of some responding clones in pre-infection memory suggests that pre-existing cross-reactive memory T cells joined the SARS-CoV-2 response. SARS-CoV-2 specificity of the second-wave clones peaking on day 37 was not confirmed. Clones that contracted from day 15 to 85 showed balanced CD4/CD8 phenotypes, whereas a second wave of clones that expanded from day 15 to 37 leaned towards CD4+. Contracting CD4+ clones appeared mostly in the CM and EM memory subsets, whereas CD8+ clones were enriched in EMRA.

V loses 0 bases, J loses 5 bases, and the germline ends lie 14 bases apart. The CDR3 sequence holds 15 residues, the cysteine and phenylalanine included. This entry keeps only the CDR3 DNA: 45 bases, framed from base 1. Per the germline V gene, SGDLS is the CDR1 and YYNGEE is the CDR2. The reads were generated on an Illumina NovaSeq 6000. TCRalpha and TCRbeta cDNA libraries were built by 5'RACE with constant-segment primers, adding sample barcodes and unique molecular identifiers. RNA was extracted from every sample with Trizol reagent. Amplification of the libraries took two PCR steps, and the second step added a second sample barcode plus Illumina TruSeq adapters. The libraries were sequenced on an Illumina NovaSeq using 2 x 150 bp paired-end reads. Under the source paper's analysis protocol: Reads were demultiplexed and collapsed into UMI-guided consensus sequences with migec v1.2.7. Using mixcr v2.1.11, UMI consensuses were aligned to TRA and TRB V and J templates and then assembled into clonotypes. Clonotypes were classified as expanded or contracted when called significant by both edgeR and NoisET, with noise models trained on biological replicates. For edgeR calls, a false discovery rate-adjusted p below 0.01 and a log2 fold-change threshold of 1 were applied. As an exploratory analysis of dynamics, max-normalized trajectories of the 1000 most abundant clonotypes were examined by PCA with hierarchical clustering. Separately sequenced CD4+ and CD8+ repertoires were used to assign the CD4 or CD8 phenotype of responding clones. Using fastp trimming at Q25 and MiXCR clonotype assembly, TCRdb reanalyzed the public sequencing data and kept in-frame beta chains. When rows share a CDR3 protein, they turn into one entry using the most common DNA and genes. TCRdb's processing, not the authors', yielded these V and J calls. This sample gives about 350,000 distinct CDR3 sequences in total; around 15% of them show up just once. Approximately 21% of the sample lies in the top ten.

The sample comprised PBMCs or a T cell subset sorted from them (not recorded which). The V and J segments used are TRBV9 and TRBJ2-5, with an unclear D gene assignment. The receptor was derived from a man between 18 and 35 years old who had mild COVID-19 (a few samples of this study predate the infection). The sample titles of this study are shuffled in the database, so cell type and time point are left out; the donor was told from shared clones. The CDR3 region reads CASSVADVTWETQYF. The bases read TGTGCCAGCAGCGTAGCTGATGTAACCTGGGAGACCCAGTACTTC.